This entry lists 25 T cell receptor beta chains sequenced from one sample in a study of radiotherapy plus CTLA-4 blockade in lung cancer. The assay was immunoSEQ multiplex PCR, and TCRdb's table has in-frame clones only and misses some. The data show under 50,000 clones, 75% to 85% seen once. The sample consisted of peripheral blood, taken from a patient treated with radiotherapy plus ipilimumab. The origin of the receptors is a human donor with non-small cell lung cancer that progressed on radiotherapy plus ipilimumab.

The CDR3 coding sequence is TGTGCCAGCAGCCCGACAGGGATTCAGCCCCAGCATTTT. This encodes CASSPTGIQPQHF. This chain uses TRBV6-4 with TRBJ1-5; 7 nucleotides align to TRBD1. CDR1 is MRHNA, CDR2 SNTAGT, per germline. J lost 6 bases, V lost 6 bases, and 5 bases had no gene match. The CDR3 runs to 13 residues.

V usage is TRBV4-2 and J usage is TRBJ2-2; D is perhaps TRBD2 (6 bases). The CDR3 loop spans 19 amino acids. Germline V gene data show CDR1 as LGHNA and CDR2 as YNFKEQ. Deletions cut 0 bases from V and 1 base from J, with 18 bases between. The CDR3 region has the DNA TGTGCCAGCAGCCAAGATCGGGGTGGGGTCGGGGGGAACACCGGGGAGCTGTTTTTT. It specifies CASSQDRGGVGGNTGELFF.

The chain employs TRBV7-9 and TRBJ2-3; TRBD1 aligns across 9 bases. The CDR3 covers 15 residues. V lost 3 bases and J lost 6; bases outside the gene matches: 7. Germline CDR1 SEHNR, CDR2 FQNEAQ (reference sequence). The CDR3 is CASSLGTGSGDTQYF. The CDR3 bases are TGTGCCAGCAGCTTGGGGACAGGGTCTGGGGATACGCAGTATTTT.

The chain links TRBV5-1 to TRBJ1-6; tentative D call: TRBD1 (5 bases). The germline V gene has CDR1 SGHRS and CDR2 YFSETQ. Trimming took off 0 bases at V and 7 bases at J, with 11 bases between the two ends. This CDR3 comprises 15 residues. The CDR3 DNA is TGCGCCAGCAGCTTGGATTCGGGGGTGAATTCACCCCTCCACTTT. Amino acids: CASSLDSGVNSPLHF.

J is TRBJ1-1 and V is TRBV5-1, with TRBD1 as a possible D gene (6 bases). V was clipped by 2 bases and J by 4 bases, with 12 bases between them. There are 14 residues in the CDR3. CDR1 SGHRS and CDR2 YFSETQ come from the germline V gene. The CDR3 DNA sequence: TGCGCCAGCAGCTTACAGGACAGCGGCACTGAAGCTTTCTTT. Amino acid sequence: CASSLQDSGTEAFF.

The sample holds a few counts of this clone. The junction shows a germline mismatch at one end, possibly a read error. The chain joins TRBV7-7 to TRBJ2-2, with D hard to call. CDR1 and CDR2 (germline): SSHAT, FNYEAQ (reference sequence). CDR3 length equals 14 residues. CDR3 sequence: CASSLAVTTGELFF. The CDR3 region has the DNA TGTGCTAGCAGCTTAGCTGTCACTACCGGGGAGCTGTTTTTT.

The chain combines TRBV6-1 with TRBJ1-2, with a weak D call TRBD1 (6 bases). This CDR3 comprises 13 residues. Trimming stripped 4 bases from V and 6 bases from J, with 12 bases between. The germline V gene has CDR1 MNHNS and CDR2 SASEGT. CDR3 nucleotides: TGTGCCAGCAGTGTACAGGGAATGGATGGCTACACCTTC. It codes for CASSVQGMDGYTF.

This CDR3 reads CASRIRGVTNSPLHF. In nucleotides, the CDR3 is TGTGCCAGCAGGATTCGCGGGGTCACCAATTCACCCCTCCACTTT. The chain links TRBV2 to TRBJ1-6; D is undetermined. V lost 6 bases to trimming and J lost 7 bases, with 16 bases between them. The CDR3 is 15 residues long. CDR1 is SNHLY, CDR2 FYNNEI, per germline.

The V gene is TRBV11-3, the J gene TRBJ1-1; 8 bases fit TRBD1. The CDR3 has 18 amino acids. Trimming took 8 bases from V and 3 from J; bases not matched to a gene: 20. The germline V gene encodes CDR1 SGHNT and CDR2 YENEEA. CDR3 sequence reads: CASPQGGRDTRRDTEAFF. In nucleotides, the CDR3 is TGTGCCAGCCCACAGGGGGGCCGGGACACCCGGCGAGACACTGAAGCTTTCTTT.

This sequence joins TRBV7-9 and TRBJ2-7, with TRBD1 identical over 8 bases. V was clipped by 5 bases and J by 3 bases; unmatched bases: 3. The CDR3 covers 13 residues. The germline V gene encodes CDR1 SEHNR and CDR2 FQNEAQ (reference sequence). CDR3 sequence (DNA): TGTGCCAGCAGCCTTGACAGGGGCTACGAGCAGTACTTC. Its protein product is CASSLDRGYEQYF.

The chain carries TRBV4-1 and TRBJ1-1; TRBD1 might be the D (5 bases). Germline CDR1 MGHRA, CDR2 YSYEKL. Trimming left V 3 bases short and J 1 base short, with 18 bases between. The CDR3 consists of 17 residues. The CDR3 nucleotides are TGCGCCAGCAGCCAGAGGGACTTCTGGGCCGGGAACACTGAAGCTTTCTTT. It yields the protein CASSQRDFWAGNTEAFF.

This chain links TRBV5-1 with TRBJ1-4; TRBD1 matches at 8 bases. CDR3 size: 14 residues. The V gene's germline CDR1 is SGHRS and CDR2 YFSETQ. V was clipped by 2 bases and J by 8 bases; unmatched bases: 5. The chain's CDR3 is CASSLDRGNEKLFF. The CDR3 DNA is TGCGCCAGCAGCTTAGACAGGGGAAACGAAAAACTGTTTTTT.

This rearrangement joins TRBV14 to TRBJ1-4; 12 bases map to TRBD1. Germline V CDR1 and CDR2: SGHDN, FVKESK. This CDR3 contains 16 residues. Unmatched junction bases numbered 8, after V lost 5 bases and J lost 7 bases. The CDR3, as DNA: TGTGCCAGCAGCGCCCTTCCGGGACAGGGGGCTGAAAAACTGTTTTTT. It translates to CASSALPGQGAEKLFF.

In this sample, this clone turned up once. V gene TRBV5-1 combines with J gene TRBJ2-2, with 7 bases lining up with TRBD1. Germline-derived CDR1 and CDR2 are SGHRS and YFSETQ. V gave up 0 bases and J gave up 7 bases; unmatched junction bases: 12. The CDR3 contains 17 residues. CDR3 coding DNA: TGCGCCAGCAGCTTGGAAGGAGTCGACAGGGCTTACGGGGAGCTGTTTTTT. Translating it yields CASSLEGVDRAYGELFF.

This clone was seen a few times. The chain combines TRBV10-3 with TRBJ1-1, with TRBD1 as a possible D gene (5 bases). Germline V lookup: CDR1 ENHRY, CDR2 SYGVKD. The CDR3 sequence is 15 residues long. Trimming took 0 bases from V and 8 from J, leaving 16 bases between them. CDR3 amino acids: CAISESSGTGFEAFF. CDR3 DNA sequence: TGTGCCATCAGTGAGTCTTCTGGGACTGGGTTCGAAGCTTTCTTT.

In regard to this clone: The sample has other DNA sequences that encode this CDR3 too. This chain uses TRBV5-1 with TRBJ1-1, with a weak D call TRBD1 (5 bases). Germline V CDR1 and CDR2: SGHRS, YFSETQ. Trimming shortened V by 0 bases and J by 3 bases, and 9 bases separated the two germline ends. This CDR3 region has 14 residues. The CDR3 loop reads CASSLAGGDTEAFF. Here the CDR3 DNA reads TGCGCCAGCAGCTTGGCGGGAGGGGACACTGAAGCTTTCTTT. Variable domain in full (rest from reference TRBV5-1 and TRBJ1-1): KAGVTQTPRYLIKTRGQQVTLSCSPISGHRSVSWYQQTPGQGLQFLFEYFSETQRNKGNFPGRFSGRQFSNSRSEMNVSTLELGDSALYLCASSLAGGDTEAFFGQGTRLTVV.

The rearrangement joins TRBV6-5 to TRBJ2-7; tentative D call: TRBD1 (6 bases). The V and J ends lost 4 bases and 2 bases respectively, with 12 bases between them. This CDR3 is 14 amino acids long. Germline V gives CDR1 MNHEY, CDR2 SVGAGI. The CDR3: CASSSQGRPYEQYF. CDR3 in DNA: TGTGCCAGCAGTTCACAGGGAAGGCCCTACGAGCAGTACTTC.

V and J are TRBV11-2 and TRBJ1-4, with 9 bases matching TRBD1. Germline trimming cut 5 bases from V and 4 bases from J; bases unmatched to any gene: 2. Germline CDR1 reads SGHAT; CDR2 reads FQNNGV. The CDR3 is 14 residues long. The chain's CDR3 is CASSQTGGNEKLFF. CDR3 bases: TGTGCCAGCAGCCAGACAGGGGGTAATGAAAAACTGTTTTTT.

This clone was detected a few times. The chain employs TRBV18 and TRBJ1-2; 7 bases fit TRBD1. The trim removed 5 bases at V and 5 bases at J, leaving 5 bases unmatched. Germline CDR1 KGHSH, CDR2 LQKENI. CDR3 length equals 13 residues. The CDR3 nucleotides read TGTGCCAGCTCAGAGGGACAGCCGTATGGCTACACCTTC. Translation gives CASSEGQPYGYTF.

This chain joins TRBV6-6 and TRBJ1-5; perhaps TRBD1 as D (6 bases). CDR1 MNHNY and CDR2 SVGAGI come from the germline V gene (reference sequence). Between the trimmed V and J ends, which lost 4 bases and 3 bases, there was a span of 13 bases. The CDR3 loop spans 15 amino acids. In DNA, the CDR3 is TGTGCCAGCAGTTTTGGACAGAAGAACAATCAGCCCCAGCATTTT. Amino acids: CASSFGQKNNQPQHF.

CDR3 residues: CASSIGQGNSPLHF. CDR3 nucleotide sequence: TGTGCCAGCAGCATCGGACAGGGGAATTCACCCCTCCACTTT. V usage is TRBV7-8 and J usage is TRBJ1-6; TRBD1 agrees at 9 bases. The ends lost 5 bases at V and 7 bases at J; junction bases unmatched: 3. The CDR3 covers 14 residues. The germline CDR1 and CDR2 sequences are SGHVS and FQNEAQ.

The chain is built from TRBV5-8 and TRBJ1-4, with D uncertain. Between the trimmed V and J ends, which lost 5 bases and 3 bases, there was a span of 14 bases. The CDR3 covers 15 residues. Germline V gives CDR1 SGHTS, CDR2 YDEGEE. CDR3 bases: TGTGCCAGCAGTCCCGAGGGCGTACCTAATGAAAAACTGTTTTTT. As protein: CASSPEGVPNEKLFF.

The chain uses TRBV12-5 and TRBJ2-5; D unresolved. Germline-derived CDR1 and CDR2 are LGHNT and FRNRAP. Trimming left V 7 bases short and J 6 bases short, with 9 bases between. The CDR3 totals 11 residues. The CDR3 nucleotides are TGTGCTAGTGCCTTTGGGCAGACCCAGTACTTC. This codes for CASAFGQTQYF. The variable domain in full, completed from reference TRBV12-5 and TRBJ2-5, reads DARVTQTPRHKVTEMGQEVTMRCQPILGHNTVFWYRQTMMQGLELLAYFRNRAPLDDSGMPKDRFSAEMPDATLATLKIQPSEPRDSAVYFCASAFGQTQYFGPGTRLLVL.

The chain is built from TRBV6-6 and TRBJ2-7; 9 nucleotides align to TRBD1. J gave up 2 bases and V 2 bases, and 7 bases lay outside the gene matches. The CDR3 sequence is 16 residues long. Germline assignment: CDR1 MNHNY and CDR2 SVGAGI (reference sequence). CDR3 nucleotide sequence: TGTGCCAGCAGTTACCCGGGACAGGGAAACACCTACGAGCAGTACTTC. Amino acids: CASSYPGQGNTYEQYF.

The chain has TRBV15 and TRBJ1-3; no definite D call. The CDR3 has 13 residues. V lost 8 bases to trimming and J lost 0 bases, with 8 bases between them. Germline CDR1 reads LNHNV; CDR2 reads YYDKDF (reference sequence). The CDR3, as DNA: TGTGCCACCCGTGAGATCTCTGGAAACACCATATATTTT. Protein product: CATREISGNTIYF.